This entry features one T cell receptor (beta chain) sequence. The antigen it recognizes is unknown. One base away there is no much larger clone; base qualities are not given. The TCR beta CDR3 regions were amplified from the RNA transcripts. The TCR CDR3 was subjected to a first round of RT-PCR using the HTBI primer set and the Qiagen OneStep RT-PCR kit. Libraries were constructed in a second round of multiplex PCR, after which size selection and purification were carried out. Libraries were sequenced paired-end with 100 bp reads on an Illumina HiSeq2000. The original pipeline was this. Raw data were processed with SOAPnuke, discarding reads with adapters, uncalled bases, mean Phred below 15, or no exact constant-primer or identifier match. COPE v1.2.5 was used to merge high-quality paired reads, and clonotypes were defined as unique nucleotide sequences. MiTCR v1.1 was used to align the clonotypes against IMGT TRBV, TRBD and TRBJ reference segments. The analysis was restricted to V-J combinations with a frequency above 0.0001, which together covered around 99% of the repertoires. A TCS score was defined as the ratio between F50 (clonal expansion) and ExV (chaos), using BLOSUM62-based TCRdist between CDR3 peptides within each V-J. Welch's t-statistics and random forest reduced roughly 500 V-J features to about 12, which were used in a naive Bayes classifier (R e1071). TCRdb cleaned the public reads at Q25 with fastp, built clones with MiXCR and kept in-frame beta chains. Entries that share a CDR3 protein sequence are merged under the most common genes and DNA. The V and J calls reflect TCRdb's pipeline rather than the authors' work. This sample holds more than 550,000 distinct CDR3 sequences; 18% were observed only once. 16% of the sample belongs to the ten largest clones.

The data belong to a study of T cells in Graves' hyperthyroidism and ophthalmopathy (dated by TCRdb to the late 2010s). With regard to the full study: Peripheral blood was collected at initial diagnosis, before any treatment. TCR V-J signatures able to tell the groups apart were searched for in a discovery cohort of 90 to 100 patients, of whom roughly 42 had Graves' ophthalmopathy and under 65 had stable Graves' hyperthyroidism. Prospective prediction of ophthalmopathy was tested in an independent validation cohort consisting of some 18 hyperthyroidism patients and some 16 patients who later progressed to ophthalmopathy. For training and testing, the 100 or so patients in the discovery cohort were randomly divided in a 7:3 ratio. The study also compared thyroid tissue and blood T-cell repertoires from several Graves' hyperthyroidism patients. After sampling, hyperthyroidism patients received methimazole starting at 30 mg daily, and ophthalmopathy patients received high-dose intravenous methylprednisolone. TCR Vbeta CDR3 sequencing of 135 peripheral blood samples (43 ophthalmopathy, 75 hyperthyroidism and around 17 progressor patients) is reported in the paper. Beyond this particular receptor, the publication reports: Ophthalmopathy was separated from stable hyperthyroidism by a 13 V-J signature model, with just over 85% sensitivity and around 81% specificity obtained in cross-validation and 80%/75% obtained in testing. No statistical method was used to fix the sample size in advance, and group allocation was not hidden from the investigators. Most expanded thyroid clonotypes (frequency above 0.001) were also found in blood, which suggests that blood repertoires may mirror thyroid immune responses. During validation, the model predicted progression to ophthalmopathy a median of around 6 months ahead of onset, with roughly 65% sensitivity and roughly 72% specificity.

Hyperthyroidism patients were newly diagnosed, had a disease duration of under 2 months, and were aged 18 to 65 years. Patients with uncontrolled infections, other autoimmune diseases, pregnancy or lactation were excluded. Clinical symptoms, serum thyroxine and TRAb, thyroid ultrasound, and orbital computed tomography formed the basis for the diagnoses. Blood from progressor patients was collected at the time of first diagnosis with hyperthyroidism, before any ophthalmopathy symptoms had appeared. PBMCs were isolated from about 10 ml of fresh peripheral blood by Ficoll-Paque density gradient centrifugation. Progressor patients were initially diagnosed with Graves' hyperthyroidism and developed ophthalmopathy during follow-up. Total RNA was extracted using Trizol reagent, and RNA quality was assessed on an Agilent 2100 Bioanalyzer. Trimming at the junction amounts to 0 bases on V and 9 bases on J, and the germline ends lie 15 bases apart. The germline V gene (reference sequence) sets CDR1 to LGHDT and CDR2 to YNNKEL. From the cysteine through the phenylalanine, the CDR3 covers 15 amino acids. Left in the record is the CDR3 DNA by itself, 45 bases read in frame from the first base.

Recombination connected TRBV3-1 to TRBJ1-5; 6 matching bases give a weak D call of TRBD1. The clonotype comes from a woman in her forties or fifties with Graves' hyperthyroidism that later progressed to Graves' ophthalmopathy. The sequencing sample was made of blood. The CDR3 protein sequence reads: CASSQEAGAGRPQHF. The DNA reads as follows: TGTGCCAGCAGCCAAGAGGCGGGGGCCGGTAGGCCCCAGCATTTT.